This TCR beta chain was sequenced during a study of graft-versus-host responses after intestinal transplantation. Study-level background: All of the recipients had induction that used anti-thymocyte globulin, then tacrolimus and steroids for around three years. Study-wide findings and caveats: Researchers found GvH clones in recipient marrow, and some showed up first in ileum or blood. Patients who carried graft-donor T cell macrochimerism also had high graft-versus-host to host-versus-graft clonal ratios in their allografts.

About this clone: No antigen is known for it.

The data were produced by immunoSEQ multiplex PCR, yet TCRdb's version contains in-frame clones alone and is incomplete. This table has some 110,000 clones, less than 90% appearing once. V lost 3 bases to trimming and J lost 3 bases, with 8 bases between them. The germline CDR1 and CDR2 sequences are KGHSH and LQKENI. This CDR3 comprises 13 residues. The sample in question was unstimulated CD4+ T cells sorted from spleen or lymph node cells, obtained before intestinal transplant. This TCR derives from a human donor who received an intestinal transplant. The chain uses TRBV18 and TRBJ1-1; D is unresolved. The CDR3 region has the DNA TGTGCCAGCTCACCGTCCCCGGACACTGAAGCTTTCTTT. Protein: CASSPSPDTEAFF.